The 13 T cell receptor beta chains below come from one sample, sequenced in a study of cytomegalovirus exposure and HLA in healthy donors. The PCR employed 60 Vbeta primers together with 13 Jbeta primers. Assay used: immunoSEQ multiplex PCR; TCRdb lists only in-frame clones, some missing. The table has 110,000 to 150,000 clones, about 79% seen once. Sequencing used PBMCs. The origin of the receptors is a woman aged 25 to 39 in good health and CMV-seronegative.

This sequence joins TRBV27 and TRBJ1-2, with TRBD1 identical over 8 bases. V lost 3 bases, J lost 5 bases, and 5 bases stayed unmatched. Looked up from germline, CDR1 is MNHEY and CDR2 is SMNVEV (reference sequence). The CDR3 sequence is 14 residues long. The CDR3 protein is CASSFQGAPYGYTF. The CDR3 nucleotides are TGTGCCAGCAGTTTCCAGGGGGCCCCATATGGCTACACCTTC.

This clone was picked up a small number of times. The chain's CDR3 is CASSYDGGEKLFF. Here the CDR3 DNA reads TGTGCCAGCAGTTACGACGGAGGAGAAAAACTGTTTTTT. The genes are TRBV6-6 and TRBJ1-4; D unresolved. This CDR3 has 13 amino acids. Germline CDR1 and CDR2: MNHNY and SVGAGI (reference sequence). Trimming stripped 2 bases from V and 8 bases from J, with 9 bases between.

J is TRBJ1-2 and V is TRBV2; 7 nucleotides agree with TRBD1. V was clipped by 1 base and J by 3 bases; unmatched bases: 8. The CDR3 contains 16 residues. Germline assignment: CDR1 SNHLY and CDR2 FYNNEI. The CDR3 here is CASSEGQGVIHYGYTF. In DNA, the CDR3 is TGTGCCAGCAGTGAAGGTCAGGGGGTTATACACTATGGCTACACCTTC. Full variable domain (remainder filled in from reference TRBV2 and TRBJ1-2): EPEVTQTPSHQVTQMGQEVILRCVPISNHLYFYWYRQILGQKVEFLVSFYNNEISEKSEIFDDQFSVERPDGSNFTLKIRSTKLEDSAMYFCASSEGQGVIHYGYTFGSGTRLTVV.

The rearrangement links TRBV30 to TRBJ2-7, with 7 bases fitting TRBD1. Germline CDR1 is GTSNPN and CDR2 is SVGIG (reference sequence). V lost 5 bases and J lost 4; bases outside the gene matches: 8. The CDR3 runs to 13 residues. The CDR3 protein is CAWARAGGYEQYF. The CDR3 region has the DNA TGTGCCTGGGCCAGGGCAGGGGGTTACGAGCAGTACTTC.

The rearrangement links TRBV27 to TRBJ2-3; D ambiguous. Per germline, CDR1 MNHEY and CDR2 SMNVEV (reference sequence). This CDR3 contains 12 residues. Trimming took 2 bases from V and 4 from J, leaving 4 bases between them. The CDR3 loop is CASSLPSDTQYF. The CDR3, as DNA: TGTGCCAGCAGTTTACCGTCAGATACGCAGTATTTT.

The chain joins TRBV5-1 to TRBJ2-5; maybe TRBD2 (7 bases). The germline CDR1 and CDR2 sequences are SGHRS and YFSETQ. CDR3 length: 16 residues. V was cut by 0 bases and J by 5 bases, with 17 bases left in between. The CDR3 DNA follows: TGCGCCAGCAGCTTGGGGTCATCGGGGGGCGGGGAGACCCAGTACTTC. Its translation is CASSLGSSGGGETQYF.

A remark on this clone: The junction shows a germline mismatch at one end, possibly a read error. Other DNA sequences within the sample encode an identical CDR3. The CDR3 DNA reads TGTGCTAGCAGCCCAGGGACAGGGCCTGGAAACACCATATATTTT. Its translation is CASSPGTGPGNTIYF. The rearrangement links TRBV7-7 to TRBJ1-3; 9 bases align to TRBD1. In germline, CDR1 is SSHAT, CDR2 FNYEAQ (reference sequence). This CDR3 has 15 amino acids.

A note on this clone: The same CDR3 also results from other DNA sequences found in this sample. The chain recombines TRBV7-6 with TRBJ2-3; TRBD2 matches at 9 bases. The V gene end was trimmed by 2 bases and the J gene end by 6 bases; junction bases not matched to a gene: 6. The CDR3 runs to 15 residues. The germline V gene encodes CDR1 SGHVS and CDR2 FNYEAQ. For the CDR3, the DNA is TGTGCCAGCAGCTTATCGACTAGCGGAAGTGATACGCAGTATTTT. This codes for CASSLSTSGSDTQYF.

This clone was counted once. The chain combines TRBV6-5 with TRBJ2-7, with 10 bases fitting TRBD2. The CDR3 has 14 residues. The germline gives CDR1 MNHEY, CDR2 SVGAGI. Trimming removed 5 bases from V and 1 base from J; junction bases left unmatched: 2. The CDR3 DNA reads TGTGCCAGCAGTGGGGGACTAGCGTCCTACGAGCAGTACTTC. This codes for CASSGGLASYEQYF.

CDR3 sequence reads: CASSLDRSDTEAFF. The CDR3, as DNA: TGCGCCAGCAGCTTGGACAGGTCGGACACTGAAGCTTTCTTT. J is TRBJ1-1 and V is TRBV5-1; D is possibly TRBD1 (5 bases). Trimming shortened V by 0 bases and J by 3 bases, and 9 bases separated the two germline ends. This CDR3 comprises 14 residues. In germline, CDR1 is SGHRS, CDR2 YFSETQ.

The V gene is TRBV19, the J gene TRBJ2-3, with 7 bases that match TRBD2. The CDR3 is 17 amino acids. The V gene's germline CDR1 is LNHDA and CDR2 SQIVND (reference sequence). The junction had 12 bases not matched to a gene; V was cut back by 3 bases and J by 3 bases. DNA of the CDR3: TGTGCCAGTAGTATCTCCCTAGGGGCGGGGGTTACAGATACGCAGTATTTT. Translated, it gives CASSISLGAGVTDTQYF.

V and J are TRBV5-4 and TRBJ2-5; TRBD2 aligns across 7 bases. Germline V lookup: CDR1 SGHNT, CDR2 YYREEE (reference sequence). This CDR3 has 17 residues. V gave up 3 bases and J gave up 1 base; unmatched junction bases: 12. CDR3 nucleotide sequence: TGTGCCAGCAGCTCCCCGGGAAGAGGCGGGGGCCAAGAGACCCAGTACTTC. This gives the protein CASSSPGRGGGQETQYF.

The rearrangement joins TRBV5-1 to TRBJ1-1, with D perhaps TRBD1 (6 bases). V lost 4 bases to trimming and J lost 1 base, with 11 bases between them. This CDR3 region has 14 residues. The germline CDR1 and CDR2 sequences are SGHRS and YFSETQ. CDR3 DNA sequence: TGCGCCAGCAGCGGACAGTCCGGGAACACTGAAGCTTTCTTT. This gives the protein CASSGQSGNTEAFF.